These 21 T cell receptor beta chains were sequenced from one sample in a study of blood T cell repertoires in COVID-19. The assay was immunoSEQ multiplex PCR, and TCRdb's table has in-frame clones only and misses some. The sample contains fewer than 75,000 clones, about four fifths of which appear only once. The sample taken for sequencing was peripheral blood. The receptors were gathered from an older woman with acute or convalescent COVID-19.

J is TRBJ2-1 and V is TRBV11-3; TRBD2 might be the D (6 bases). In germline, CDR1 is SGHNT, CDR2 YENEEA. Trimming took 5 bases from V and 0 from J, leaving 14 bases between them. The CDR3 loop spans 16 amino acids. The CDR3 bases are TGTGCCAGCAGCCCGAGCGGGTTTGCCTCCTACAATGAGCAGTTCTTC. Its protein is CASSPSGFASYNEQFF.

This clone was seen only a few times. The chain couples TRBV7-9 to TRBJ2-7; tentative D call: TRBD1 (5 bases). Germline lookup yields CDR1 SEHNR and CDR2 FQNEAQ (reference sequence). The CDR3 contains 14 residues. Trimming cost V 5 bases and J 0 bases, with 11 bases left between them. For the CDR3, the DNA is TGTGCCAGCAGCCAGACAGAGAGCTCCTACGAGCAGTACTTC. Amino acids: CASSQTESSYEQYF.

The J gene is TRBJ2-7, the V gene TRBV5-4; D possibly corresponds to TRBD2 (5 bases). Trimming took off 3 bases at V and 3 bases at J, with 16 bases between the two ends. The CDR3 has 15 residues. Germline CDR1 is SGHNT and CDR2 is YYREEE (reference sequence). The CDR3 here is CASSYGTGSVYEQYF. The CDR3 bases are TGTGCCAGCAGCTACGGCACGGGGTCCGTCTACGAGCAGTACTTC.

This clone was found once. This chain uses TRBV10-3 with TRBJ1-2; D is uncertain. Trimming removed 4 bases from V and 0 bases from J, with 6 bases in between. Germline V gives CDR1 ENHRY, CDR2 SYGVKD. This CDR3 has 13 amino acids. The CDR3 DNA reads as TGTGCCATCAGTGTACCGGCTAACTATGGCTACACCTTC. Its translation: CAISVPANYGYTF.

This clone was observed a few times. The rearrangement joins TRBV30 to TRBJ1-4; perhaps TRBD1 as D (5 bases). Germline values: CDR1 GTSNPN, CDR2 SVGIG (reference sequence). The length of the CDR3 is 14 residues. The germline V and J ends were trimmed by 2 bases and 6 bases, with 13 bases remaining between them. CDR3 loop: CAWSPGLGDEKLFF. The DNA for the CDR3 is TGTGCCTGGAGTCCGGGACTGGGTGATGAAAAACTGTTTTTT.

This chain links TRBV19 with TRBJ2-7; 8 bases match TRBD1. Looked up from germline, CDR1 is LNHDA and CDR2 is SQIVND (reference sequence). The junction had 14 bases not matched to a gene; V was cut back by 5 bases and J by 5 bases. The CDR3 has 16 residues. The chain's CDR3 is CASSGSTGVLSHEQYF. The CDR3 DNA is TGTGCCAGTAGTGGGTCGACAGGGGTTCTTTCCCACGAGCAGTACTTC.

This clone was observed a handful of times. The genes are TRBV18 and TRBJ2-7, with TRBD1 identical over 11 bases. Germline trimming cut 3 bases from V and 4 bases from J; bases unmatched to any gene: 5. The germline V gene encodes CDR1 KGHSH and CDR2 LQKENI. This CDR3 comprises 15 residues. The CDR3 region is CASSPYGTGGYEQYF. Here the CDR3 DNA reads TGTGCCAGCTCACCTTATGGGACAGGGGGTTACGAGCAGTACTTC. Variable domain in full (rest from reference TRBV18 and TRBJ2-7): NAGVMQNPRHLVRRRGQEARLRCSPMKGHSHVYWYRQLPEEGLKFMVYLQKENIIDESGMPKERFSAEFPKEGPSILRIQQVVRGDSAAYFCASSPYGTGGYEQYFGPGTRLTVT.

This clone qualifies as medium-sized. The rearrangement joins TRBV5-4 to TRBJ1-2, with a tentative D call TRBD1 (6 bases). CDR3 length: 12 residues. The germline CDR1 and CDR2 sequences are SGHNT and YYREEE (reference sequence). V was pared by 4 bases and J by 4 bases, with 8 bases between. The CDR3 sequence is CASSPTGYGYTF. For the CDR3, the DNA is TGTGCCAGCAGCCCGACAGGCTATGGCTACACCTTC.

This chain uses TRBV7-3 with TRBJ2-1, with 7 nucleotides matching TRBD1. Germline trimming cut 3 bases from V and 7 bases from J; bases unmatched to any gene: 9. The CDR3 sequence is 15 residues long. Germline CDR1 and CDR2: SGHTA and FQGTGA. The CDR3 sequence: CASSFSGGGLNEQFF. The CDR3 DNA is TGTGCCAGCAGCTTCTCAGGGGGTGGTCTGAATGAGCAGTTCTTC.

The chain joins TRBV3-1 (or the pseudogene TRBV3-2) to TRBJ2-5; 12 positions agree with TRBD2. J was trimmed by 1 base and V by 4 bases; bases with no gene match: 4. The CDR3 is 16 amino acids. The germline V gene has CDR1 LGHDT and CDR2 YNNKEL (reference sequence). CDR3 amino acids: CASSLTSGGRQETQYF. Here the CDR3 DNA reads TGTGCCAGCAGCCTGACTAGCGGGGGCCGCCAAGAGACCCAGTACTTC.

DNA of the CDR3: TGCGCCAGCAGCCAAGGCACAGGTCCCGCCTACGAGCAGTACTTC. Its translation: CASSQGTGPAYEQYF. The gene calls are TRBV4-1 and TRBJ2-7; D may be TRBD1 (5 bases). The CDR3 has 15 residues. V shed 1 base and J shed 2 bases, with 12 bases lying between them. Germline CDR1 and CDR2: MGHRA and YSYEKL.

CDR3 coding DNA: TGTGCCAGCAGCCCTGGACAGACTCAGCCCCAGCATTTT. Translation: CASSPGQTQPQHF. This chain connects TRBV5-8 to TRBJ1-5, with TRBD1 as a possible D gene (6 bases). The CDR3 contains 13 residues. V lost 4 bases to trimming and J lost 6 bases, with 11 bases between them. The germline V gene encodes CDR1 SGHTS and CDR2 YDEGEE.

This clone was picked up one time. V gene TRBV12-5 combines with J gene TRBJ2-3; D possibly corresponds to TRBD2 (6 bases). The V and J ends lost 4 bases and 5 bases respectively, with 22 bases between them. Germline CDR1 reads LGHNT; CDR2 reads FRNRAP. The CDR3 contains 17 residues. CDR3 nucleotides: TGTGCTAGTGGTTCCCCCGGTGGGCGGGGAAGGGGAGATACGCAGTATTTT. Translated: CASGSPGGRGRGDTQYF.

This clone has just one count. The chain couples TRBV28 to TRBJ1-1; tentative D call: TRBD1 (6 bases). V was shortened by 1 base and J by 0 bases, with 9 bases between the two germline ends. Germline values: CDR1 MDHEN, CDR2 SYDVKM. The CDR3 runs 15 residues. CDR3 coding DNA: TGTGCCAGCAGTTTATCGGACAGTATGAACACTGAAGCTTTCTTT. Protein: CASSLSDSMNTEAFF.

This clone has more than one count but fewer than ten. The CDR3 region is CASSYITYNEQFF. CDR3 nucleotide sequence: TGTGCCAGCAGTTACATCACCTACAATGAGCAGTTCTTC. This chain joins TRBV6-2 or TRBV6-3 and TRBJ2-1, with unresolved D. This CDR3 has 13 residues. With 2 bases removed from V and 2 bases from J, the gap between germline ends came to 4 bases. Germline values: CDR1 MNHEY, CDR2 SVGEGT.

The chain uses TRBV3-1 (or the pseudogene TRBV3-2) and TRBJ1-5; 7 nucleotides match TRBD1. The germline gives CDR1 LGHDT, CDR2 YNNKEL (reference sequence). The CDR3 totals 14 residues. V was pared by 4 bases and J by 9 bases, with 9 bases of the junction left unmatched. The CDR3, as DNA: TGTGCCAGCAGCCGGGGACAGTCCCCTTGGCCCCAGCATTTT. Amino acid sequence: CASSRGQSPWPQHF.

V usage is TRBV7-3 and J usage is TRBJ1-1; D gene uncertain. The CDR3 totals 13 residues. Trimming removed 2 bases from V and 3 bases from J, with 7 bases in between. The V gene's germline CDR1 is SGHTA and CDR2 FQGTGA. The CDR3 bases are TGTGCCAGCAGCTTATTCCGGGACACTGAAGCTTTCTTT. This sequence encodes CASSLFRDTEAFF.

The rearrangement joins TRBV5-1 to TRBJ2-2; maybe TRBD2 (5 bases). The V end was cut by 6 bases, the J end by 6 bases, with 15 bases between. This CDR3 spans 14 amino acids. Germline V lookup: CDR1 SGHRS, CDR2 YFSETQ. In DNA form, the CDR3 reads TGCGCCAGCATCGCCTCACTAGGACCCGGGGAGCTGTTTTTT. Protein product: CASIASLGPGELFF. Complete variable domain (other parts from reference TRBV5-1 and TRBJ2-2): KAGVTQTPRYLIKTRGQQVTLSCSPISGHRSVSWYQQTPGQGLQFLFEYFSETQRNKGNFPGRFSGRQFSNSRSEMNVSTLELGDSALYLCASIASLGPGELFFGEGSRLTVL.

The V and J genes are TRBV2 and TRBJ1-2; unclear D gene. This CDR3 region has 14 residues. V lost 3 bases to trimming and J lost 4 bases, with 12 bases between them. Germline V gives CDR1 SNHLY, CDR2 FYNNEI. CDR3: CASSEFGEGYGYTF. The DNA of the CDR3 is TGTGCCAGCAGTGAGTTCGGGGAGGGCTATGGCTACACCTTC. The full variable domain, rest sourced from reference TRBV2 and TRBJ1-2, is EPEVTQTPSHQVTQMGQEVILRCVPISNHLYFYWYRQILGQKVEFLVSFYNNEISEKSEIFDDQFSVERPDGSNFTLKIRSTKLEDSAMYFCASSEFGEGYGYTFGSGTRLTVV.

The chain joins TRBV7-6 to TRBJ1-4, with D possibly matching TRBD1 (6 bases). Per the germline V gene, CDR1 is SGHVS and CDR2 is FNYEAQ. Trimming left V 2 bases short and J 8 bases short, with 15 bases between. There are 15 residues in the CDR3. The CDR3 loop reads CASSLFSTGREKLFF. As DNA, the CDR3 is TGTGCCAGCAGCTTATTTAGTACAGGGAGAGAAAAACTGTTTTTT. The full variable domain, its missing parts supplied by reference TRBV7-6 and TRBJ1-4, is GAGVSQSPRYKVTKRGQDVALRCDPISGHVSLYWYRQALGQGPEFLTYFNYEAQQDKSGLPNDRFSAERPEGSISTLTIQRTEQRDSAMYRCASSLFSTGREKLFFGSGTQLSVL.

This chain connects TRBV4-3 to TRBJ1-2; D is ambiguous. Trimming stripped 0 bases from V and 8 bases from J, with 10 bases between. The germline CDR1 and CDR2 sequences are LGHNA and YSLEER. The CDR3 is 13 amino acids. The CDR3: CASSQDRRVGYTF. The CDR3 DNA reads TGCGCCAGCAGCCAAGACAGACGGGTCGGCTACACCTTC.